This passage covers 21 T cell receptor beta chains from one sample sequenced in a study of blood T cell repertoires in COVID-19. Assay: immunoSEQ multiplex PCR; the TCRdb copy retains only in-frame clones and omits some. This table holds some 300,000 clones, roughly 86% found once. The sample taken for sequencing was PBMCs or T cells enriched from blood (not recorded which). These receptors were taken from a young woman who had recovered from COVID-19.

The V gene is TRBV5-8, the J gene TRBJ2-3; the match to TRBD2 covers 8 bases. V dropped 4 bases and J dropped 0; count of bases not matched to a gene: 4. Per the germline V gene, CDR1 is SGHTS and CDR2 is YDEGEE. CDR3 length: 15 residues. The CDR3 reads CASSPRGGSTDTQYF. In DNA form, the CDR3 reads TGTGCCAGCAGCCCCCGGGGGGGAAGCACAGATACGCAGTATTTT.

The V and J genes are TRBV3-1 (or the pseudogene TRBV3-2) and TRBJ2-7, with D unresolved. Germline loops: CDR1 LGHDT, CDR2 YNNKEL (reference sequence). The CDR3 is made up of 12 amino acids. V gave up 2 bases and J gave up 1 base, with 3 bases separating them. CDR3 sequence (DNA): TGTGCCAGCAGCCAAACATCCTACGAGCAGTACTTC. It translates to CASSQTSYEQYF.

This clone has only one observation. This rearrangement joins TRBV6-4 to TRBJ2-6; D may be TRBD2 (6 bases). The CDR3 is made up of 16 amino acids. The germline gives CDR1 MRHNA, CDR2 SNTAGT. The germline V and J ends were trimmed by 8 bases and 1 base, with 15 bases remaining between them. The CDR3 sequence: CASADSGRSGANVLTF. CDR3 bases: TGTGCCAGCGCTGACTCGGGGAGGTCTGGGGCCAACGTCCTGACTTTC.

This sequence joins TRBV28 and TRBJ1-1; 7 bases are a match to TRBD1. CDR1 and CDR2 from the germline V gene are MDHEN and SYDVKM. The CDR3 consists of 15 residues. V shed 2 bases and J 1 base; nucleotides not matched to a gene: 4. CDR3 residues: CASSLMTGRNTEAFF. For the CDR3, the DNA is TGTGCCAGCAGTTTAATGACAGGGAGGAACACTGAAGCTTTCTTT.

V usage is TRBV4-1 and J usage is TRBJ1-2, with TRBD1 identical over 9 bases. V trimming: 4 bases; J trimming: 5 bases; junction bases outside the gene matches: 5. This CDR3 is 14 amino acids long. The germline V gene encodes CDR1 MGHRA and CDR2 YSYEKL. The CDR3 DNA follows: TGCGCCAGCAGCCTAGACGGGACAGGGTATGGCTACACCTTC. Translated: CASSLDGTGYGYTF.

This chain connects TRBV3-1 (or the pseudogene TRBV3-2) to TRBJ1-5, with unresolved D. CDR3 size: 17 residues. Looked up from germline, CDR1 is LGHDT and CDR2 is YNNKEL (reference sequence). Trimming stripped 2 bases from V and 2 bases from J, with 16 bases between. CDR3 bases: TGTGCCAGCAGCCAATGCAGACAACTCCCCTGCAATCAGCCCCAGCATTTT. This gives the protein CASSQCRQLPCNQPQHF.

The rearrangement joins TRBV2 to TRBJ2-7; 11 bases are shared with TRBD2. Germline V gene sequence: CDR1 SNHLY, CDR2 FYNNEI. The CDR3 extends over 13 amino acids. Losses at the gene ends were 6 bases for V and 2 bases for J; bases not matched to a gene: 0. The CDR3 region has the DNA TGTGCCAGCAGGACTAGCGGGGCCTACGAGCAGTACTTC. Protein sequence: CASRTSGAYEQYF.

This clone occurred once. The chain is built from TRBV19 and TRBJ1-5, with D perhaps matching TRBD1 (5 bases). The germline CDR1 and CDR2 sequences are LNHDA and SQIVND (reference sequence). V shed 1 base and J shed 0 bases, with 7 bases lying between them. The CDR3 length is 15 residues. CDR3 loop: CASSIGQYSNQPQHF. CDR3 nucleotides: TGTGCCAGTAGTATAGGACAGTATAGCAATCAGCCCCAGCATTTT.

This chain links TRBV7-2 with TRBJ2-5; TRBD2 agrees at 10 bases. This CDR3 comprises 15 residues. After removal of 5 bases from V and 3 bases from J, the junction contained 6 bases not matched to a gene. Germline CDR1 reads SGHTA; CDR2 reads FQGNSA. As DNA, the CDR3 is TGTGCCAGCAGCCAAAGCGGGAGGGTGGAAGAGACCCAGTACTTC. The encoded protein is CASSQSGRVEETQYF.

The CDR3 DNA sequence: TGTGCCAGTAGTACAGGGGGCAGAAGCACAGATACGCAGTATTTT. Protein sequence: CASSTGGRSTDTQYF. J is TRBJ2-3 and V is TRBV19, with 8 bases fitting TRBD1. Germline V gives CDR1 LNHDA, CDR2 SQIVND (reference sequence). The CDR3 contains 15 residues. The J segment lost 0 bases and the V segment lost 4 bases, leaving 3 bases of the junction unmatched.

The rearrangement uses TRBV6-5 and TRBJ2-7; 9 bases are shared with TRBD2. Per the germline V gene, CDR1 is MNHEY and CDR2 is SVGAGI. The CDR3 covers 14 residues. V lost 6 bases and J lost 5; bases outside the gene matches: 8. In DNA form, the CDR3 reads TGTGCCAGCAGCTTAGCGGGGGCCTCAAACGAGCAGTACTTC. It encodes CASSLAGASNEQYF.

The chain couples TRBV30 to TRBJ1-1; D is uncertain. This CDR3 region has 12 residues. Germline loops: CDR1 GTSNPN, CDR2 SVGIG (reference sequence). Trimming cost V 0 bases and J 7 bases, with 9 bases left between them. DNA for the CDR3: TGTGCCTGGAGTGTGGGCGACAATGAAGCTTTCTTT. It translates to CAWSVGDNEAFF. The entire variable domain, with the rest obtained from reference TRBV30 and TRBJ1-1, is as follows: SQTIHQWPATLVQPVGSPLSLECTVEGTSNPNLYWYRQAAGRGLQLLFYSVGIGQISSEVPQNLSASRPQDRQFILSSKKLLLSDSGFYLCAWSVGDNEAFFGQGTRLTVV.

A single count supports this clone. The gene calls are TRBV4-2 and TRBJ1-5; 9 nucleotides agree with TRBD1. The germline V gene encodes CDR1 LGHNA and CDR2 YNFKEQ. The CDR3 length is 15 residues. J lost 4 bases, V lost 5 bases, and 6 bases had no gene match. The CDR3 sequence: CASSDRDRANQPQHF. CDR3 DNA sequence: TGTGCCAGCAGCGACCGGGACAGGGCAAATCAGCCCCAGCATTTT.

The chain couples TRBV10-2 to TRBJ1-5; 8 bases are a match to TRBD1. The V gene end was trimmed by 7 bases and the J gene end by 7 bases; junction bases not matched to a gene: 6. CDR3 size: 13 residues. The germline gives CDR1 WSHSY, CDR2 SAAADI. This CDR3 reads CASTGQGQQPQHF. As DNA, the CDR3 is TGCGCCAGCACCGGACAGGGACAACAGCCCCAGCATTTT.

V usage is TRBV5-1 and J usage is TRBJ2-2; D uncertain. Between the trimmed V and J ends, which lost 4 bases and 5 bases, there was a span of 15 bases. Germline V lookup: CDR1 SGHRS, CDR2 YFSETQ. The CDR3 spans 15 residues. For the CDR3, the DNA is TGCGCCAGCAGCAGTCTAGACCGAAAAACCGGGGAGCTGTTTTTT. It is translated as CASSSLDRKTGELFF.

The chain carries TRBV7-9 and TRBJ2-7; D call uncertain. This CDR3 contains 14 residues. CDR1 is SEHNR, CDR2 FQNEAQ, per germline (reference sequence). The V and J ends lost 5 bases and 9 bases respectively, with 20 bases between them. The CDR3 region is CASSPTSWQLGQYF. CDR3 sequence (DNA): TGTGCCAGCAGCCCGACTTCGTGGCAACTCGGGCAGTACTTC.

This chain links TRBV28 with TRBJ2-6; the match to TRBD1 covers 10 bases. Germline V CDR1 and CDR2: MDHEN, SYDVKM. The V segment lost 5 bases and the J segment 0 bases; nucleotides outside the gene matches: 7. This CDR3 contains 18 residues. The CDR3 spells CASSPPRTGGSGANVLTF. In DNA, the CDR3 is TGTGCCAGCAGTCCCCCCCGGACAGGGGGCTCTGGGGCCAACGTCCTGACTTTC.

The V gene is TRBV11-2, the J gene TRBJ2-1; TRBD2 aligns across 9 bases. From germline, CDR1 is SGHAT and CDR2 FQNNGV. V trimming: 5 bases; J trimming: 2 bases; junction bases outside the gene matches: 7. The CDR3 has 16 residues. The CDR3: CASSPLSGRPYNEQFF. CDR3 DNA sequence: TGTGCCAGCAGCCCCCTTAGCGGGAGACCCTACAATGAGCAGTTCTTC.

CDR3 region: CSAQRMTSLEDTQYF. DNA of the CDR3: TGCAGCGCGCAACGCATGACTTCCTTAGAAGATACGCAGTATTTT. J is TRBJ2-3 and V is TRBV29-1; D call uncertain. V lost 7 bases to trimming and J lost 5 bases, with 22 bases between them. The V gene's germline CDR1 is SQVTM and CDR2 ANQGSEA. CDR3 length: 15 amino acids.

This chain joins TRBV6-4 and TRBJ1-1; D is undetermined. The CDR3 is made up of 13 amino acids. Trimming took off 8 bases at V and 5 bases at J, with 15 bases between the two ends. In germline, CDR1 is MRHNA, CDR2 SNTAGT. CDR3 amino acids: CASSQSAGTEAFF. The CDR3 DNA reads TGTGCCAGCTCCCAGTCGGCGGGGACTGAAGCTTTCTTT.

The chain couples TRBV5-6 to TRBJ2-2; possibly TRBD2 for D (6 bases). Deletions cut 3 bases from V and 4 bases from J, with 10 bases between. Germline V lookup: CDR1 SGHDT, CDR2 YYEEEE. This CDR3 has 14 residues. DNA of the CDR3: TGTGCCAGCAGCTACGGGAGTCCCACCGGGGAGCTGTTTTTT. Translating gives CASSYGSPTGELFF.